This TCR beta chain was sequenced in a study of blood T cell repertoires in COVID-19. Study-wide background: Whether acute or convalescent, the COVID-19 samples came from the United States, Italy and Spain. T cells, B-cell-depleted T cells, or PBMCs supplied cDNA or gDNA.

Per the original data handling: Estimated nucleated cell counts came from reference gene primer amplification. Libraries were prepared by immunoSEQ multiplex PCR; TCRdb keeps only in-frame clonotypes and omits some of them. That table is the source of V, J and clone size, and D and trimming were worked out from the DNA. This table holds 120,000 or so clones, 80% to 85% found once. Material: peripheral blood. The source of this sequence is a woman in her thirties who had recovered from COVID-19.

CDR3 amino acids: CASRPTAGSTIYF. Here the CDR3 DNA reads TGTGCCAGCAGACCCACAGCCGGGAGCACCATATATTTT. The chain carries TRBV9 and TRBJ1-3; D ambiguous. Germline-derived CDR1 and CDR2 are SGDLS and YYNGEE. Between the trimmed V and J ends, which lost 5 bases and 9 bases, there was a span of 15 bases. The CDR3 is 13 residues long.